Below, 4 T cell receptor beta chains from the same sample are listed, as sequenced in a study of blood T cell repertoires in COVID-19. Repertoires were generated with immunoSEQ multiplex PCR, while TCRdb's copy carries only in-frame clones and drops some. This sample has 200,000 to 250,000 clones; around four fifths occur once, and the top ten carry approximately 1.9%. Sequences were obtained from peripheral blood. Receptor source: a woman at least 80 years old with acute or convalescent COVID-19.

J is TRBJ2-1 and V is TRBV4-2, with a weak D call TRBD2 (5 bases). Trimming stripped 6 bases from V and 7 bases from J, with 19 bases between. This CDR3 is built from 15 residues. Per the germline V gene, CDR1 is LGHNA and CDR2 is YNFKEQ. In DNA form, the CDR3 reads TGTGCCAGCAGTTCAAAGGCTAGCCCGGTTAATGAGCAGTTCTTC. Amino acids: CASSSKASPVNEQFF.

V usage is TRBV10-1 and J usage is TRBJ2-7, with TRBD1 matching 10 bases. Germline V gene sequence: CDR1 WNHNN, CDR2 SYGVQD (reference sequence). The J segment lost 5 bases and the V segment lost 6 bases, leaving 10 bases of the junction unmatched. The CDR3 totals 15 residues. CDR3 sequence reads: CASSLGRDRGHEQYF. The CDR3 nucleotides read TGCGCCAGCAGCCTCGGAAGGGACAGGGGACACGAGCAGTACTTC.

This chain connects TRBV7-2 to TRBJ2-1; D remains unclear. The ends were cut back, 1 base at V and 6 bases at J, with 7 bases in the middle. Germline values: CDR1 SGHTA, CDR2 FQGNSA. This CDR3 has 13 residues. CDR3 region: CASSLGALNEQFF. The CDR3 DNA is TGTGCCAGCAGCTTAGGAGCCCTCAATGAGCAGTTCTTC.

This clone came up once. The rearrangement links TRBV6-2 or TRBV6-3 to TRBJ1-5; weak D call: TRBD1 (5 bases). CDR1 and CDR2 (germline): MNHEY, SVGEGT. This CDR3 is built from 16 residues. V gave up 6 bases and J gave up 3 bases, with 18 bases separating them. CDR3 in DNA: TGTGCCAGCAGCCCAGGCAGGGCCTCTTTCAATCAGCCCCAGCATTTT. This gives the protein CASSPGRASFNQPQHF.